Sequencing of this T cell receptor beta chain was carried out in a study of blood T cell repertoires in COVID-19. Study-wide background: Material from acute and convalescent COVID-19 was sourced from the United States, Italy and Spain.

This clone was detected only a few times. In germline, CDR1 is WNHNN, CDR2 SYGVQD (reference sequence). Trimming cost V 2 bases and J 6 bases; bases outside gene matches: 12. The CDR3 sequence is 17 residues long. In the original analysis: Reference gene primer amplification gave nucleated cell count estimates. The method was immunoSEQ multiplex PCR; TCRdb's version includes in-frame clones alone and lacks a portion of them. D and trimming come from the DNA, and the V and J calls and clone size come from that table. Of tens of thousands of clones listed, more than 70% are singletons. The V gene is TRBV10-1, the J gene TRBJ2-1; 8 nucleotides line up with TRBD1. The sample comprised peripheral blood. This TCR came from a man aged 45 to 65 with active COVID-19. CDR3 loop: CASSEGTGLGLGNEQFF. DNA of the CDR3: TGCGCCAGCAGTGAGGGGACAGGTCTCGGTCTTGGCAATGAGCAGTTCTTC.